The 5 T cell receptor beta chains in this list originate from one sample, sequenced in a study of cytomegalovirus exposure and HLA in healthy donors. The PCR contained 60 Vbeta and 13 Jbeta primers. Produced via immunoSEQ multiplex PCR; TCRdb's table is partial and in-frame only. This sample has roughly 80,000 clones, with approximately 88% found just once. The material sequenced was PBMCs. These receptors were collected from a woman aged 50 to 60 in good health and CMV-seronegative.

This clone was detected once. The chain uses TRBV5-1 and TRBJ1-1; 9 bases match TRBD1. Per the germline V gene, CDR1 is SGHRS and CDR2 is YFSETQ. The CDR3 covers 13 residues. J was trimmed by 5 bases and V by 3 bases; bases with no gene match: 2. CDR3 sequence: CASSYGTGTEAFF. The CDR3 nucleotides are TGCGCCAGCAGCTACGGGACAGGGACTGAAGCTTTCTTT.

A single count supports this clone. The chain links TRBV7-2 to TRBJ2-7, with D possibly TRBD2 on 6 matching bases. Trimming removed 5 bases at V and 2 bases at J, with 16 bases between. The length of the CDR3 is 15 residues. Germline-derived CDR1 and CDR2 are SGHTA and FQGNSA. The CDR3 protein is CASSPRGSGPYEQYF. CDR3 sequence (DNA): TGTGCCAGCAGCCCCCGGGGTAGCGGCCCCTACGAGCAGTACTTC.

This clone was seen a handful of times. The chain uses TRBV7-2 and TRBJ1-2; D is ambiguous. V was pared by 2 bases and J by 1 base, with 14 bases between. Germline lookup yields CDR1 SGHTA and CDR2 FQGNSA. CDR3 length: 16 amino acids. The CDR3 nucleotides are TGTGCCAGCAGCTTAAGTTCAGGATCACATAACTATGGCTACACCTTC. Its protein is CASSLSSGSHNYGYTF.

Here the CDR3 reads CSVSGTPLYGYTF. In DNA form, the CDR3 reads TGCAGCGTCTCCGGGACACCGCTCTATGGCTACACCTTC. The J gene is TRBJ1-2, the V gene TRBV29-1, with a weak D call TRBD1 (6 bases). CDR1 and CDR2 from the germline V gene are SQVTM and ANQGSEA. The CDR3 contains 13 residues. Trimming cost V 6 bases and J 4 bases, with 15 bases left between them.

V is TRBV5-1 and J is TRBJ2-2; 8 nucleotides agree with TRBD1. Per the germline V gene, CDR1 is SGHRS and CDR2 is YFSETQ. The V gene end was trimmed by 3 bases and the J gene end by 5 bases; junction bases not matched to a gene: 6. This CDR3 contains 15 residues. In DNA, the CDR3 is TGCGCCAGCAGCTCGGACAGGGATTTTACCGGGGAGCTGTTTTTT. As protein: CASSSDRDFTGELFF. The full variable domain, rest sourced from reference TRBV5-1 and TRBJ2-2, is KAGVTQTPRYLIKTRGQQVTLSCSPISGHRSVSWYQQTPGQGLQFLFEYFSETQRNKGNFPGRFSGRQFSNSRSEMNVSTLELGDSALYLCASSSDRDFTGELFFGEGSRLTVL.